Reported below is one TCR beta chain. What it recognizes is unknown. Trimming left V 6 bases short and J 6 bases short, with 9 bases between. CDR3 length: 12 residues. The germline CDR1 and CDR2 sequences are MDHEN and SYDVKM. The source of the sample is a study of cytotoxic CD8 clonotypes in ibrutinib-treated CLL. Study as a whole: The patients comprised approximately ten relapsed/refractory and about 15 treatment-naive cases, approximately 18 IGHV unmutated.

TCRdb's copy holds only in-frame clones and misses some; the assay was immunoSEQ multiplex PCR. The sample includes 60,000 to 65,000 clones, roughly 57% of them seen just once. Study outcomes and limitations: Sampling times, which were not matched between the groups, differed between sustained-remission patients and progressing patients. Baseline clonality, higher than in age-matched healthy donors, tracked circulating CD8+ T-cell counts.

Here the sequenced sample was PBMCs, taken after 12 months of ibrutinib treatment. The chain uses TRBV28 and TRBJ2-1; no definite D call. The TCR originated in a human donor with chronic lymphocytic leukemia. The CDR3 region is CASRRYINEQFF. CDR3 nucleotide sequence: TGTGCCAGCAGACGCTACATCAATGAGCAGTTCTTC.